This T cell receptor beta chain was profiled in a study of blood T cell repertoires in COVID-19 (dated by TCRdb to 2019 to 2021). The study in broad terms: Collaborator samples came from the United States, Italy and Spain and covered acute and convalescent phases of COVID-19. HLA class I and class II types, where available, came from metadata supplied by the sample provider rather than from assay-based typing. Deeply sampled blood TCRbeta repertoires from subjects exposed to, actively infected with, or recovered from COVID-19 were included in the dataset. The prospective study material was composed of cDNA or gDNA derived from T cells, B-cell-depleted T cells, or PBMCs. A freely available public database, intended as a resource for researchers studying the immune response to SARS-CoV-2, is where the repertoires were released. Samples were obtained from the ongoing ImmuneRACE study (first 160 participants) and from approximately 1,200 subjects provided by 6 global collaborators. The sample metadata nearly always contained a de-identified subject ID, COVID-19 status, age in years and sex. What the study reported, not specific to this receptor: The amount of clinical and demographic metadata varied by source and participant and was provided uncurated.

On this clone itself: The antigen it binds to is not known. No clone much larger than this one lies a single base away; base qualities are absent.

The immunoSEQ Assay, a bias-controlled multiplex PCR, was used to amplify TCRbeta CDR3 regions from genomic DNA. In the paper's pipeline: The number of nucleated cells in each sample was estimated from the amplification of reference gene primers within the assay. To quantify the absolute abundance of each unique TCRbeta CDR3 rearrangement, sequence reads were collapsed and filtered. For each sample, productive Simpson clonality was calculated by taking the square root of Simpson's diversity index across productive rearrangements. Sourced from immuneACCESS, this table was stored by TCRdb with only in-frame sequences that have V and J called. A share of the clones is absent; for the studies checked, an unresolved V gene accounts for under half, and the remainder has no known explanation. The D gene and trimming were derived from the DNA, and the V and J assignments and clone size from that table. This sample is represented by some 200,000 clones; more than 65% of them were singletons. The biggest ten clones account for 9.7% of the sample.

From the cysteine up to the phenylalanine, the CDR3 has a length of 14 residues. Just CDR3 DNA is preserved here, 42 bases in frame from base 1. V is reduced by 0 bases and J by 4 bases, leaving a spacing of 9 bases between them. The germline V gene encodes CDR1 MNHNS and CDR2 SASEGT. Whole blood was collected in K2EDTA tubes by collaborating institutions according to the institutions' own protocols. For TCRbeta analysis, collaborators shipped samples as frozen whole blood, isolated PBMCs, or DNA extracted from either of those sample types. Sequenced material: peripheral blood. This clonotype was sampled from a man aged 50-59 years with active or convalescent COVID-19. The chain employs TRBV6-1 and TRBJ1-1; the D gene remains uncertain. The DNA reads TGTGCCAGCAGTGAAGCCGGAGGCCCCACTGAAGCTTTCTTT. Translated, this gives CASSEAGGPTEAFF.